The 15 T cell receptor beta chains listed next were all sequenced from one sample in a study of a mutant IDH1 vaccine in newly diagnosed glioma (TCRdb year 2021). Read against the paper, the sample's time point label means: week 5, during vaccination. Each vaccine dose was 300 ug of a 20-mer mutant IDH1 peptide in Montanide, given subcutaneously with topical imiquimod. Receptors were amplified or captured by the immunoSEQ multiplex PCR assay. TCRdb took this table from immuneACCESS and kept in-frame rearrangements with V and J called. Such tables lack part of the clones; where checked against another copy, unresolved V genes explain under half of the gap, and the rest is unexplained. For this sample the table gives about 30,000 clones, of which about nine tenths were detected only once. In total, the top ten clones hold about 3.1% of the sample. Antigen specificity for these receptors is unknown.

Here the sequenced sample was peripheral blood mononuclear cells (PBMCs), taken from a glioma patient whose treatment included an IDH1 peptide vaccine. The receptor set was obtained from a woman in her forties with glioma. Some clones in this sample may be carry-over from other donors' samples.

V is TRBV28 and J is TRBJ1-5; tentative D call: TRBD1 (5 bases). This CDR3 contains 17 residues. Germline V gene data show CDR1 as MDHEN and CDR2 as SYDVKM. Trimming pared 3 bases from V and 4 bases from J, leaving 19 bases between. The CDR3: CASSFGGSAARNQPQHF. CDR3 DNA sequence: TGTGCCAGCAGTTTTGGGGGGTCTGCCGCCAGGAATCAGCCCCAGCATTTT.

This clone was observed a handful of times. The chain has TRBV19 and TRBJ2-2; 7 nucleotides align to TRBD1. The germline gives CDR1 LNHDA, CDR2 SQIVND (reference sequence). The CDR3 extends over 14 amino acids. V gave up 5 bases and J gave up 7 bases; unmatched junction bases: 7. CDR3: CASSLQGKDGELFF. For the CDR3, the DNA is TGTGCCAGTAGTCTACAGGGGAAGGACGGGGAGCTGTTTTTT.

The rearrangement joins TRBV27 to TRBJ2-7; maybe TRBD1 (6 bases). The CDR3 is made up of 13 amino acids. V was clipped by 5 bases and J by 3 bases, with 11 bases between them. Germline V lookup: CDR1 MNHEY, CDR2 SMNVEV (reference sequence). The CDR3 DNA reads TGTGCCAGCAGTAACAGGGTCTACTACGAGCAGTACTTC. Translating gives CASSNRVYYEQYF.

CDR3 residues: CASSTFTDTQYF. The CDR3, as DNA: TGTGCCAGCAGTACATTCACAGATACGCAGTATTTT. The chain carries TRBV7-6 and TRBJ2-3; D is unresolved. V lost 6 bases and J 2 bases, leaving 6 bases between the germline ends. CDR3 size: 12 residues. Germline loops: CDR1 SGHVS, CDR2 FNYEAQ. The entire variable domain, with the rest obtained from reference TRBV7-6 and TRBJ2-3, is as follows: GAGVSQSPRYKVTKRGQDVALRCDPISGHVSLYWYRQALGQGPEFLTYFNYEAQQDKSGLPNDRFSAERPEGSISTLTIQRTEQRDSAMYRCASSTFTDTQYFGPGTRLTVL.

This clone was detected only once. V usage is TRBV11-1 and J usage is TRBJ2-1; TRBD1 aligns across 7 bases. Per germline, CDR1 SGHAT and CDR2 FQDESV (reference sequence). V was pared by 5 bases and J by 6 bases, with 13 bases of the junction left unmatched. This CDR3 has 16 residues. The CDR3 coding sequence is TGTGCCAGCAGCCACACGACGCTTTCAGGGGGCAATGAGCAGTTCTTC. This encodes CASSHTTLSGGNEQFF.

In nucleotides, the CDR3 is TGTGCCAGTAGTAGAGGAGACCGGGCGGTACAGCCCCAGCATTTT. This codes for CASSRGDRAVQPQHF. The V call is TRBV19, the J call TRBJ1-5; D is unclear. The germline V gene has CDR1 LNHDA and CDR2 SQIVND (reference sequence). The germline V and J ends were trimmed by 4 bases and 7 bases, with 17 bases remaining between them. This CDR3 region has 15 residues.

This clone has only one observation. V is TRBV2 and J is TRBJ2-3, with D tentatively TRBD1 (6 bases). Germline V gives CDR1 SNHLY, CDR2 FYNNEI. V was clipped by 7 bases and J by 2 bases, with 16 bases between them. The CDR3 covers 15 residues. The CDR3 loop is CASTPGGYSTDTQYF. In nucleotides, the CDR3 is TGTGCCAGCACCCCTGGGGGCTATTCCACAGATACGCAGTATTTT.

V is TRBV27 and J is TRBJ2-7; 7 nucleotides line up with TRBD2. From germline, CDR1 is MNHEY and CDR2 SMNVEV (reference sequence). CDR3 length equals 16 residues. The V segment lost 3 bases and the J segment 5 bases; nucleotides outside the gene matches: 13. CDR3 nucleotide sequence: TGTGCCAGCAGTTTGGCTAGCGGAGAGGTCGACCACGAGCAGTACTTC. Translating gives CASSLASGEVDHEQYF.

In this sample, this clone turned up a few times. The chain has TRBV2 and TRBJ2-5, with unresolved D. Germline CDR1 reads SNHLY; CDR2 reads FYNNEI. With 7 bases removed from V and 3 bases from J, the gap between germline ends came to 21 bases. The CDR3 totals 16 residues. Written as DNA, the CDR3 is TGTGCCAGCATTGTCCTTCTCTGGCAGCCTGAAGAGACCCAGTACTTC. As protein: CASIVLLWQPEETQYF.

V usage is TRBV5-4 and J usage is TRBJ1-2; a possible D gene is TRBD1 (5 bases). Trimming pared 6 bases from V and 8 bases from J, leaving 20 bases between. This CDR3 is 14 amino acids long. CDR1 and CDR2 (germline): SGHNT, YYREEE (reference sequence). This CDR3 reads CASTTVEQGRGYTF. The CDR3 bases are TGTGCCAGCACGACGGTGGAGCAGGGCCGAGGCTACACCTTC.

The rearrangement joins TRBV28 to TRBJ2-1; 8 bases agree with TRBD2. Per the germline V gene, CDR1 is MDHEN and CDR2 is SYDVKM. With 6 bases clipped from V and 7 bases from J, the junction kept 8 bases outside the gene matches. CDR3 size: 14 residues. As DNA, the CDR3 is TGTGCCAGCAGATCCTCGGGGGGGAAGAATGAGCAGTTCTTC. Translating gives CASRSSGGKNEQFF.

V is TRBV9 and J is TRBJ2-3; 12 bases are shared with TRBD2. Trimming took 2 bases from V and 4 from J; bases not matched to a gene: 2. The CDR3 is 15 amino acids. Germline loops: CDR1 SGDLS, CDR2 YYNGEE. CDR3 amino acids: CASSVASGGADTQYF. The CDR3 DNA reads as TGTGCCAGCAGCGTGGCTAGCGGGGGGGCAGATACGCAGTATTTT.

The chain has TRBV5-1 and TRBJ1-3; D might be TRBD1 (5 bases). Deletions cut 6 bases from V and 4 bases from J, with 17 bases between. The germline V gene has CDR1 SGHRS and CDR2 YFSETQ. The CDR3 extends over 15 amino acids. CDR3 protein: CASKEGPSEGNTIYF. The CDR3 DNA reads TGCGCCAGCAAGGAGGGGCCCTCGGAAGGAAACACCATATATTTT.

The V call is TRBV12-1, the J call TRBJ2-2; TRBD2 reflects the table's D call only, with no check against the DNA. TRBV12-1 is flagged as a pseudogene. The CDR3 has 16 residues. The CDR3 is CASSFTSGANTGELFF. CDR3 nucleotides: TGTGCCAGCAGCTTCACTAGCGGCGCGAACACCGGGGAGCTGTTTTTT.

This clone was seen only once. This chain links TRBV28 with TRBJ1-1; a possible D gene is TRBD1 (6 bases). V lost 2 bases, J lost 1 base, and 8 bases lay in between. The CDR3 runs to 14 residues. CDR1 MDHEN and CDR2 SYDVKM come from the germline V gene. CDR3 DNA sequence: TGTGCCAGCAGTTTAGAACAGGGGAACACTGAAGCTTTCTTT. Translation gives CASSLEQGNTEAFF.